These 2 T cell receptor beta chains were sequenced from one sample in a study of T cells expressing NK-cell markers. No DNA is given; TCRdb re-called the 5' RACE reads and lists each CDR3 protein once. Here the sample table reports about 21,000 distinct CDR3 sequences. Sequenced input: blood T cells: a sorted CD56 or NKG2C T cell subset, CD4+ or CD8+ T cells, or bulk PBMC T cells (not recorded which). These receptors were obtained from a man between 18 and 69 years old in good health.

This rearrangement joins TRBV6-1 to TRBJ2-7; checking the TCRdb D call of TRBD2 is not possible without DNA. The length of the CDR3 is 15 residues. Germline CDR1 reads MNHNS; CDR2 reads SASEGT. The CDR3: CASSQTSGSSYEQYF.

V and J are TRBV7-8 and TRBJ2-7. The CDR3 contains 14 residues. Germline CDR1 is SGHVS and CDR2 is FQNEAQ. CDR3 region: CASRPDRGSYEQYF.